Following are 14 T cell receptor beta chains from one sample sequenced in a study of cytomegalovirus exposure and HLA in healthy donors. PCR amplification relied on 60 Vbeta primers (plus 13 Jbeta primers). The data were produced by immunoSEQ multiplex PCR, yet TCRdb's version contains in-frame clones alone and is incomplete. The sample includes 150,000 to 200,000 clones, 65% to 70% seen only once; the top ten take 8.5% to 12%. The sample was PBMCs. These receptors were taken from a man between 25 and 39 years old in good health and CMV-seropositive.

This clone appeared a single time. This chain joins TRBV10-1 and TRBJ2-1, with TRBD1 identical over 11 bases. This CDR3 has 15 amino acids. Per the germline V gene, CDR1 is WNHNN and CDR2 is SYGVQD (reference sequence). The trim removed 3 bases at V and 7 bases at J, leaving 5 bases unmatched. In nucleotides, the CDR3 is TGCGCCAGCAGTGAATGGACAGGGGGCATGAATGAGCAGTTCTTC. Translating gives CASSEWTGGMNEQFF.

This clone was counted between two and nine times. The rearrangement uses TRBV7-8 and TRBJ2-2, with TRBD1 identical over 8 bases. This CDR3 comprises 16 residues. Trimming at V came to 2 bases and at J to 5 bases, leaving 7 bases not matched to a gene. Germline CDR1 and CDR2: SGHVS and FQNEAQ. The CDR3 coding sequence is TGTGCCAGCAGCTTAACCCGGACAGGGATAACCGGGGAGCTGTTTTTT. This encodes CASSLTRTGITGELFF.

The V call is TRBV11-2, the J call TRBJ1-4, with 12 bases that match TRBD1. The CDR3 runs 16 residues. V trimming: 5 bases; J trimming: 8 bases; junction bases outside the gene matches: 9. CDR1 SGHAT and CDR2 FQNNGV come from the germline V gene. CDR3 sequence reads: CASSPRGGQGAEKLFF. The DNA of the CDR3 is TGTGCCAGCAGCCCAAGGGGGGGACAGGGGGCCGAAAAACTGTTTTTT.

The genes are TRBV6-4 and TRBJ2-1, with D possibly matching TRBD1 (6 bases). Trimming removed 2 bases from V and 7 bases from J, with 6 bases in between. The CDR3 is 12 residues long. Germline V gene sequence: CDR1 MRHNA, CDR2 SNTAGT. CDR3 coding DNA: TGTGCCAGCAGTGACACAGGGAATGAGCAGTTCTTC. This encodes CASSDTGNEQFF.

This sequence joins TRBV5-1 and TRBJ2-1; D gene ambiguous. Looked up from germline, CDR1 is SGHRS and CDR2 is YFSETQ. The CDR3 is 11 amino acids. V lost 5 bases and J lost 7, with 7 bases in between. CDR3 nucleotide sequence: TGCGCCAGCAGTACCGAGAATGAGCAGTTCTTC. Protein product: CASSTENEQFF.

The chain links TRBV5-1 to TRBJ2-7; 8 bases line up with TRBD1. J was trimmed by 6 bases and V by 2 bases; bases with no gene match: 4. The germline V gene encodes CDR1 SGHRS and CDR2 YFSETQ. The CDR3 is 13 amino acids. CDR3 region: CASSFRTGPEQYF. In DNA, the CDR3 is TGCGCCAGCAGCTTCCGGACAGGGCCCGAGCAGTACTTC.

This clone has only one observation. The genes are TRBV7-9 and TRBJ1-2; TRBD1 aligns across 9 bases. Germline assignment: CDR1 SEHNR and CDR2 FQNEAQ (reference sequence). V dropped 5 bases and J dropped 8; count of bases not matched to a gene: 12. The CDR3 loop spans 15 amino acids. The CDR3 spells CASSRDSTGGSGYTF. The CDR3 nucleotides are TGTGCCAGCAGCCGCGACTCGACAGGGGGATCAGGCTACACCTTC.

The V and J genes are TRBV7-2 and TRBJ2-2; TRBD1 might be the D (5 bases). Per the germline V gene, CDR1 is SGHTA and CDR2 is FQGNSA. The CDR3 is made up of 16 amino acids. Trimming took 2 bases from V and 0 from J, leaving 10 bases between them. The CDR3 DNA follows: TGTGCCAGCAGCTTACTGGGGCTGGCGAACACCGGGGAGCTGTTTTTT. Amino acid sequence: CASSLLGLANTGELFF.

J is TRBJ2-1 and V is TRBV5-1; a weak D match, TRBD2 (7 bases). The germline V and J ends were trimmed by 4 bases and 5 bases, with 19 bases remaining between them. The CDR3 contains 16 residues. Germline V gene sequence: CDR1 SGHRS, CDR2 YFSETQ. The CDR3 DNA reads TGCGCCAGCAGCCATGACATCGGGGGGCGGCACAATGAGCAGTTCTTC. Protein: CASSHDIGGRHNEQFF.

This clone was seen just once. The chain has TRBV19 and TRBJ1-5; 9 nucleotides line up with TRBD1. The V segment lost 7 bases and the J segment 6 bases; nucleotides outside the gene matches: 10. CDR1 and CDR2 from the germline V gene are LNHDA and SQIVND (reference sequence). The CDR3 is 15 residues long. The CDR3 protein is CASTSDRGDGQPQHF. The DNA of the CDR3 is TGTGCCAGTACCTCGGACAGGGGTGACGGTCAGCCCCAGCATTTT.

The chain joins TRBV19 to TRBJ1-1; D may be TRBD1 (5 bases). This CDR3 is 16 amino acids long. Trimming removed 1 base from V and 0 bases from J, with 12 bases in between. From germline, CDR1 is LNHDA and CDR2 SQIVND (reference sequence). The CDR3 DNA reads as TGTGCCAGTAGTATAGGTCTAGGACAATTGAACACTGAAGCTTTCTTT. This sequence encodes CASSIGLGQLNTEAFF.

The chain uses TRBV7-6 and TRBJ2-7, with D possibly being TRBD2 (6 bases). Trimming shortened V by 10 bases and J by 12 bases, and 19 bases separated the two germline ends. The CDR3 runs 11 residues. Germline CDR1 SGHVS, CDR2 FNYEAQ. This CDR3 is CAKDCDWEAYF. The DNA of the CDR3 is TGTGCCAAAGACTGTGATTGGGAGGCGTACTTC. The whole variable domain, remainder taken from reference TRBV7-6 and TRBJ2-7, is GAGVSQSPRYKVTKRGQDVALRCDPISGHVSLYWYRQALGQGPEFLTYFNYEAQQDKSGLPNDRFSAERPEGSISTLTIQRTEQRDSAMYRCAKDCDWEAYFGPGTRLTVT.

The genes are TRBV7-9 and TRBJ2-2, with 9 bases that match TRBD1. The V and J ends lost 3 bases and 4 bases, in that order; junction bases with no gene match: 6. CDR1 is SEHNR and CDR2 is FQNEAQ in the germline V gene (reference sequence). The CDR3 sequence is 16 residues long. CDR3 coding DNA: TGTGCCAGCAGCTTGGGGACAGGGATCTTCACCGGGGAGCTGTTTTTT. Protein sequence: CASSLGTGIFTGELFF.

The chain couples TRBV4-1 to TRBJ2-5; D is ambiguous. Trimming pared 0 bases from V and 5 bases from J, leaving 16 bases between. Per the germline V gene, CDR1 is MGHRA and CDR2 is YSYEKL. The CDR3 loop spans 16 amino acids. CDR3 region: CASSQDSQEGWETQYF. CDR3 bases: TGCGCCAGCAGCCAAGATAGCCAAGAAGGTTGGGAGACCCAGTACTTC.